This T cell receptor (beta chain) was profiled in a study of blood T cells in healthy people across ages. Germline CDR1 and CDR2: SEHNR and FQNEAQ (reference sequence). The CDR3 loop spans 17 amino acids. V was cut by 5 bases and J by 0 bases, with 14 bases left in between. Study-wide findings and caveats: Researchers judged that diversity estimates from one million T cells fell short of true values. Per million T cells, the diversity of TCR beta decreased roughly linearly as age advanced. Naive and antigen-experienced cells were not separated, limiting conclusive comparison.

This clonotype showed up many times. Its matching antigen is unknown. A second PCR of 7 to 11 cycles used a sample-barcoded 5' primer and a J-beta primer mix. Each of the cDNA molecules was tagged by a template-switch adaptor with 12 random nucleotides. TCRdb passed the 5' RACE reads through MiXCR, listing each CDR3 protein once. The table has 910,000 or so distinct CDR3 sequences, about 51% seen once. The sequenced material came from blood. The chain has TRBV7-9 and TRBJ2-6; D might be TRBD1 (8 bases). This receptor was identified in a woman aged 60-75 years in good health. In DNA form, the CDR3 reads TGTGCCAGCAGCAGCGGGACAGGATTCTCTGGGGCCAACGTCCTGACTTTC. Encoded protein: CASSSGTGFSGANVLTF.